The 32 T cell receptor beta chains below were found in one sample sequenced in a study of Ad26.COV2.S vaccination and SARS-CoV-2 variants. Specified treatment: over 15 received Ad26.COV2.S at low or high dose, single or two shots; five or six received placebo; per-sample allocation not given. Specimens were obtained on day 63 following the first vaccine or placebo injection. The table came from immunoSEQ multiplex PCR; TCRdb's copy has only in-frame clones and leaves some out. Among about 680,000 clones listed, around 89% were seen once. Sequencing used peripheral blood, obtained in a trial of Ad26.COV2.S vaccine versus placebo. The receptors stem from a person aged 18 to 65 who received the Ad26.COV2.S COVID-19 vaccine or a placebo.

This clone has just one count. The V and J genes are TRBV9 and TRBJ2-2; D possibly corresponds to TRBD2 (6 bases). The CDR3 totals 13 residues. Germline values: CDR1 SGDLS, CDR2 YYNGEE. Trimming took off 4 bases at V and 6 bases at J, with 10 bases between the two ends. The CDR3 is CASSPDYSGELFF. The DNA for the CDR3 is TGTGCCAGCAGCCCGGACTATTCCGGGGAGCTGTTTTTT.

J is TRBJ2-5 and V is TRBV7-2, with 11 bases identical to TRBD2. Germline CDR1 SGHTA, CDR2 FQGNSA. Trimming at V came to 5 bases and at J to 7 bases, leaving 9 bases not matched to a gene. This CDR3 has 15 residues. The CDR3 nucleotides read TGTGCCAGCAGCCTTAATAGCGGGGGGGCAACGACCCAGTACTTC. This gives the protein CASSLNSGGATTQYF.

This clone came up a few times. Other DNA sequences in this specimen translate into the identical CDR3. The chain recombines TRBV5-1 with TRBJ1-5, with 7 bases matching TRBD1. Germline V gene data show CDR1 as SGHRS and CDR2 as YFSETQ. This CDR3 spans 13 amino acids. V lost 4 bases, J lost 5 bases, and 3 bases stayed unmatched. The CDR3 nucleotides are TGCGCCAGCAGCCTCGGACAGGATCAGCCCCAGCATTTT. This sequence encodes CASSLGQDQPQHF.

Only a few counts were recorded for this clone. This chain links TRBV10-3 with TRBJ1-2; no clear D gene. Per germline, CDR1 ENHRY and CDR2 SYGVKD. V shed 6 bases and J shed 1 base, with 9 bases lying between them. This CDR3 comprises 13 residues. The CDR3 here is CAIRAGDNYGYTF. Here the CDR3 DNA reads TGTGCCATCAGGGCCGGGGATAACTATGGCTACACCTTC.

The chain uses TRBV7-9 and TRBJ1-2; 8 bases agree with TRBD1. The CDR3 covers 17 residues. CDR1 and CDR2 from the germline V gene are SEHNR and FQNEAQ (reference sequence). V trimming: 5 bases; J trimming: 2 bases; junction bases outside the gene matches: 13. The CDR3 DNA is TGTGCCAGCAGCCAGCGGGATAGGGCAGGGGGCAACTATGGCTACACCTTC. This sequence encodes CASSQRDRAGGNYGYTF.

Comment on this clone: An end of the junction differs from the germline gene, which may be a read error. The rearrangement joins TRBV30 to TRBJ2-7; D possibly corresponds to TRBD1 (5 bases). Germline V CDR1 and CDR2: GTSNPN, SVGIG (reference sequence). This CDR3 has 13 amino acids. The CDR3 protein is CAWSADTRQSFHF. The CDR3 coding sequence is TGTGCCTGGAGTGCCGACACCCGACAGTCGTTCCACTTC. The full variable domain, its missing parts supplied by reference TRBV30 and TRBJ2-7, is SQTIHQWPATLVQPVGSPLSLECTVEGTSNPNLYWYRQAAGRGLQLLFYSVGIGQISSEVPQNLSASRPQDRQFILSSKKLLLSDSGFYLCAWSADTRQSFHFGPGTRLTVT.

This chain links TRBV15 with TRBJ1-2; D unresolved. The CDR3 consists of 14 residues. Trimming stripped 0 bases from V and 5 bases from J, with 10 bases between. From germline, CDR1 is LNHNV and CDR2 YYDKDF (reference sequence). CDR3 sequence: CATSRDNTGYGYTF. Here the CDR3 DNA reads TGTGCCACCAGCAGAGATAACACCGGATATGGCTACACCTTC.

The chain recombines TRBV6-5 with TRBJ1-2; D is ambiguous. Germline CDR1 and CDR2: MNHEY and SVGAGI. The CDR3 is made up of 13 amino acids. Between the trimmed V and J ends, which lost 5 bases and 8 bases, there was a span of 15 bases. CDR3 amino acids: CASSPFGEFGYTF. The DNA of the CDR3 is TGTGCCAGCAGTCCCTTCGGCGAGTTCGGCTACACCTTC.

The genes are TRBV7-5 and TRBJ2-2; TRBD2, the D gene given by the table, was not confirmed from the DNA. TRBV7-5 is given as a pseudogene. This CDR3 spans 16 amino acids. In DNA, the CDR3 is TGTGCCAGAAGGCGTGTACTAGCGGATAACACCGGGGAGCTGTTTTTT. Its protein product is CARRRVLADNTGELFF.

The chain has TRBV28 and TRBJ2-6; no clear D. The CDR3 is 15 residues long. CDR1 and CDR2 from the germline V gene are MDHEN and SYDVKM. Trimming left V 3 bases short and J 0 bases short, with 6 bases between. The CDR3 DNA reads TGTGCCAGCAGTTTTCATGGCTCTGGGGCCAACGTCCTGACTTTC. Its protein is CASSFHGSGANVLTF.

The genes are TRBV9 and TRBJ1-2; no definite D call. V was cut by 2 bases and J by 3 bases, with 8 bases left in between. The CDR3 contains 13 residues. Germline V gives CDR1 SGDLS, CDR2 YYNGEE. CDR3 sequence reads: CASSVRGDYGYTF. In DNA form, the CDR3 reads TGTGCCAGCAGCGTCCGGGGAGACTATGGCTACACCTTC.

The chain is built from TRBV7-6 and TRBJ1-4; no definite D call. The CDR3 runs 16 residues. V lost 0 bases, J lost 8 bases, and 16 bases lay in between. Germline values: CDR1 SGHVS, CDR2 FNYEAQ. CDR3 bases: TGTGCCAGCAGCTTAGCCGGCCAACGGGGTCGGGAAAAACTGTTTTTT. It encodes CASSLAGQRGREKLFF.

This chain connects TRBV30 to TRBJ1-2, with D perhaps TRBD1 (6 bases). The CDR3 loop spans 14 amino acids. Germline loops: CDR1 GTSNPN, CDR2 SVGIG (reference sequence). V was cut by 2 bases and J by 4 bases, with 14 bases left in between. In DNA, the CDR3 is TGTGCCTGGAGTACAGGGAGGGGATTCTATGGCTACACCTTC. It yields the protein CAWSTGRGFYGYTF.

The genes are TRBV6-2 or TRBV6-3 and TRBJ2-7, with TRBD2 matching 8 bases. V shed 6 bases, J shed 0 bases, and the junction held 13 bases outside the gene matches. This CDR3 comprises 17 residues. CDR1 and CDR2 from the germline V gene are MNHEY and SVGEGT. Here the CDR3 DNA reads TGTGCCAGCAGCCAACTAGCGGAACTGCTACTCTCCTACGAGCAGTACTTC. Protein: CASSQLAELLLSYEQYF.

The chain is built from TRBV7-2 and TRBJ2-7; 8 positions match TRBD1. J lost 7 bases, V lost 5 bases, and 7 bases had no gene match. The CDR3 covers 13 residues. CDR1 is SGHTA and CDR2 is FQGNSA in the germline V gene. The CDR3 bases are TGTGCCAGCAGCGTGGACAGGGCGGGGGAGCAGTACTTC. This translates into CASSVDRAGEQYF.

The rearrangement uses TRBV24-1 and TRBJ2-1; 10 bases fit TRBD2. Trimming cost V 3 bases and J 8 bases; bases outside gene matches: 9. The germline CDR1 and CDR2 sequences are KGHDR and SFDVKD. The CDR3 is 16 residues long. The CDR3 sequence is CATSDPSLAGSDEQFF. CDR3 DNA sequence: TGTGCCACCAGTGATCCATCACTAGCGGGGTCCGATGAGCAGTTCTTC.

This sequence joins TRBV29-1 and TRBJ2-7; D assignment may be TRBD1 or TRBD2 (5 bases each). CDR1 SQVTM and CDR2 ANQGSEA come from the germline V gene. CDR3 size: 12 residues. The V end was cut by 4 bases, the J end by 7 bases, with 14 bases between. The CDR3 sequence is CSVGGNLGEQYF. The CDR3 DNA reads TGCAGCGTTGGGGGGAACCTGGGTGAGCAGTACTTC.

The chain combines TRBV29-1 with TRBJ2-7; no reliable D call. The germline V gene has CDR1 SQVTM and CDR2 ANQGSEA. CDR3 size: 13 residues. V was trimmed by 6 bases and J by 0 bases, leaving 12 bases between them. The CDR3: CSVARGISYEQYF. The CDR3 DNA reads as TGCAGCGTCGCTAGAGGCATCTCCTACGAGCAGTACTTC.

The chain combines TRBV5-1 with TRBJ2-1; TRBD2 aligns across 8 bases. V lost 4 bases, J lost 6 bases, and 9 bases stayed unmatched. The CDR3 contains 15 residues. Germline values: CDR1 SGHRS, CDR2 YFSETQ. For the CDR3, the DNA is TGCGCCAGCAGCCTGCGAGCGGGAGTGGGCAATGAGCAGTTCTTC. Amino acid sequence: CASSLRAGVGNEQFF. Drawing the rest from reference TRBV5-1 and TRBJ2-1, the complete variable domain is KAGVTQTPRYLIKTRGQQVTLSCSPISGHRSVSWYQQTPGQGLQFLFEYFSETQRNKGNFPGRFSGRQFSNSRSEMNVSTLELGDSALYLCASSLRAGVGNEQFFGPGTRLTVL.

The gene calls are TRBV29-1 and TRBJ1-1; D is unresolved. Germline V lookup: CDR1 SQVTM, CDR2 ANQGSEA. The CDR3 runs 13 residues. V was cut by 1 base and J by 4 bases, with 10 bases left in between. The DNA for the CDR3 is TGCAGCGTTGAAGGGCGCCTTGGCACTGAAGCTTTCTTT. Amino acid sequence: CSVEGRLGTEAFF. Supplemented by reference TRBV29-1 and TRBJ1-1, the full variable domain reads SAVISQKPSRDICQRGTSLTIQCQVDSQVTMMFWYRQQPGQSLTLIATANQGSEATYESGFVIDKFPISRPNLTFSTLTVSNMSPEDSSIYLCSVEGRLGTEAFFGQGTRLTVV.

The chain employs TRBV24-1 and TRBJ2-1; 7 nucleotides align to TRBD2. Germline V lookup: CDR1 KGHDR, CDR2 SFDVKD. The V gene end was trimmed by 6 bases and the J gene end by 2 bases; junction bases not matched to a gene: 3. The CDR3 runs 14 residues. CDR3 in amino acids: CATSLSGTYNEQFF. DNA of the CDR3: TGTGCCACCAGTCTAAGCGGGACCTACAATGAGCAGTTCTTC.

V gene TRBV19 combines with J gene TRBJ1-3; D unclear. In germline, CDR1 is LNHDA, CDR2 SQIVND (reference sequence). V lost 4 bases and J lost 2, with 12 bases in between. CDR3 length: 15 amino acids. In nucleotides, the CDR3 is TGTGCCAGTAGTAGACTAGGGTTCGCTGGAAACACCATATATTTT. It encodes CASSRLGFAGNTIYF. The full variable domain, in which reference TRBV19 and TRBJ1-3 provide the parts outside the CDR3, is DGGITQSPKYLFRKEGQNVTLSCEQNLNHDAMYWYRQDPGQGLRLIYYSQIVNDFQKGDIAEGYSVSREKKESFPLTVTSAQKNPTAFYLCASSRLGFAGNTIYFGEGSWLTVV.

V usage is TRBV7-2 and J usage is TRBJ1-2; 9 bases fit TRBD1. The CDR3 runs to 14 residues. The V segment lost 6 bases and the J segment 4 bases; nucleotides outside the gene matches: 6. CDR1 and CDR2 (germline): SGHTA, FQGNSA. CDR3 in amino acids: CASSHPGQGYGYTF. As DNA, the CDR3 is TGTGCCAGCAGTCACCCGGGACAGGGCTATGGCTACACCTTC.

The chain recombines TRBV7-2 with TRBJ1-5; D is possibly TRBD1 (6 bases). From germline, CDR1 is SGHTA and CDR2 FQGNSA. The CDR3 is made up of 16 amino acids. With 5 bases removed from V and 1 base from J, the gap between germline ends came to 15 bases. CDR3 coding DNA: TGTGCCAGCAGCCTCGGTGGCAGGGGAAGCAATCAGCCCCAGCATTTT. Translating it yields CASSLGGRGSNQPQHF.

This chain links TRBV11-2 with TRBJ2-1, with 8 bases identical to TRBD1. The CDR3 sequence is 14 residues long. The V gene end was trimmed by 6 bases and the J gene end by 7 bases; junction bases not matched to a gene: 8. The V gene's germline CDR1 is SGHAT and CDR2 FQNNGV. The CDR3: CASRPTGVLNEQFF. CDR3 DNA: TGTGCCAGCAGGCCGACAGGGGTCTTGAATGAGCAGTTCTTC.

This clone showed up just once. The chain employs TRBV14 and TRBJ2-7; maybe TRBD2 (5 bases). CDR3 size: 13 residues. Germline loops: CDR1 SGHDN, CDR2 FVKESK. The germline V and J ends were trimmed by 4 bases and 2 bases, with 9 bases remaining between them. CDR3 sequence: CASSPNGAYEQYF. CDR3 DNA sequence: TGTGCCAGCAGCCCCAACGGGGCCTACGAGCAGTACTTC.

The V gene is TRBV19, the J gene TRBJ2-7; D is uncertain. The germline gives CDR1 LNHDA, CDR2 SQIVND (reference sequence). The CDR3 sequence is 14 residues long. Deletions cut 3 bases from V and 4 bases from J, with 13 bases between. The CDR3 nucleotides are TGTGCCAGTAGTATCGATCCCTCAGGTTACGAGCAGTACTTC. Translated, it gives CASSIDPSGYEQYF.

This chain uses TRBV18 with TRBJ2-7; D is unclear. The CDR3 totals 11 residues. The germline CDR1 and CDR2 sequences are KGHSH and LQKENI. The V end was cut by 3 bases, the J end by 7 bases, with 7 bases between. For the CDR3, the DNA is TGTGCCAGCTCACCCCAAGGGGAGCAGTACTTC. It encodes CASSPQGEQYF.

V usage is TRBV9 and J usage is TRBJ2-5, with D perhaps TRBD1 (7 bases). CDR3 length: 12 amino acids. Trimming took 4 bases from V and 5 from J, leaving 9 bases between them. CDR1 is SGDLS and CDR2 is YYNGEE in the germline V gene. The CDR3 nucleotides are TGTGCCAGCAGCTCAGGGGGGGAGACCCAGTACTTC. Protein product: CASSSGGETQYF.

Comment on this clone: One end of the junction fails to match germline, which may point to a read error. The chain carries TRBV29-1 and TRBJ2-5; 9 nucleotides line up with TRBD1. The germline V gene encodes CDR1 SQVTM and CDR2 ANQGSEA. The CDR3 covers 14 residues. The CDR3 region has the DNA TGCAGCGTGGAAGGGACAGGGCATGCGGAGACCCAGTACTTC. It translates to CSVEGTGHAETQYF.

The chain combines TRBV20-1 with TRBJ2-7; 9 bases match TRBD1. V lost 6 bases to trimming and J lost 6 bases; unmatched junction nucleotides: 3. Germline lookup yields CDR1 DFQATT and CDR2 SNEGSKA (reference sequence). The CDR3 spans 11 residues. As DNA, the CDR3 is TGCAGTGCAAGGACAGGGGCCGAGCAGTACTTC. This codes for CSARTGAEQYF.

The V call is TRBV19, the J call TRBJ1-4; tentatively, D is TRBD1 (6 bases). Trimming shortened V by 5 bases and J by 5 bases, and 12 bases separated the two germline ends. CDR1 and CDR2 (germline): LNHDA, SQIVND (reference sequence). The CDR3 sequence is 14 residues long. CDR3 in amino acids: CASSQRGRNEKLFF. The CDR3 nucleotides read TGTGCCAGTAGTCAGAGGGGGAGGAATGAAAAACTGTTTTTT.